This T cell receptor beta chain stems from a study of T cell repertoires in cytomegalovirus infection. Study context: Recently identified HLA-C-restricted CMV epitopes and well-studied HLA-B-restricted CMV epitopes were used by the study. Matching HLA type, along with CMV infection, was indicated by public TCR beta signatures.

Study observations and caveats: The study found HLA-C-restricted CMV-specific TCR beta clonotypes dominating the ex vivo response. Using cumulative public TCR beta family frequency, the authors identified those who carried CMV together with the relevant HLA.

MiXCR, applied by TCRdb to the reads, yields one record per CDR3 protein. The table shows hundreds of thousands of distinct CDR3 sequences, with about 39% occurring only once. This clonotype was observed many times. Its specificity is not known. Sequence at one end of the junction differs from germline and may be a read error. This CDR3 is built from 15 residues. CDR1 is SGHTA and CDR2 is FQGNSA in the germline V gene. The sequence came from a human donor in good health (CMV status not recorded). Some clones in this sample may be carry-over from other donors' samples. The sample in question was cultured PBMCs, obtained from culture after CMV antigen stimulation. V is TRBV7-2 and J is TRBJ2-3; 10 bases line up with TRBD2. The CDR3 region has the DNA TGTGCCAGCAGTTTAGGGCTAGCGGGGGCAGATACGCAGTATTTT. Its translation: CASSLGLAGADTQYF.